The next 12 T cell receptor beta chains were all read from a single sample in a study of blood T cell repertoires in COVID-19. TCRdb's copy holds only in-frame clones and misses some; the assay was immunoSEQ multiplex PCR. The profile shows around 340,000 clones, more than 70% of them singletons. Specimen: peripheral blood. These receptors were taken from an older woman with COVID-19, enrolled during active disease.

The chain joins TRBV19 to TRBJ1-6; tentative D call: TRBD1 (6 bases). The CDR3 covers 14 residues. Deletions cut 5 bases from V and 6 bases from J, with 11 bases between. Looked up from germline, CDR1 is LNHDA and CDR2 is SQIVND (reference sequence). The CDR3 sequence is CASSSGAFNSPLHF. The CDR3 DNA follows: TGTGCCAGTAGTTCAGGGGCTTTTAATTCACCCCTCCACTTT.

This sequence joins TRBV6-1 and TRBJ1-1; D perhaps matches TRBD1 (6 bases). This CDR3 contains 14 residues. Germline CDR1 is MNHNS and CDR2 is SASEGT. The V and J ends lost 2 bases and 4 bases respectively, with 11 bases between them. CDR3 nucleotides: TGTGCCAGCAGTGAATACAGGGTGGGCACTGAAGCTTTCTTT. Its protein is CASSEYRVGTEAFF.

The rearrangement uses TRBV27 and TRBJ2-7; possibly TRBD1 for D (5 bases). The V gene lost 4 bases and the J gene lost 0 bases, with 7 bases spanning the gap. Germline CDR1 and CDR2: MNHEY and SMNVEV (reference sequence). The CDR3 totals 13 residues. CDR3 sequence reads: CASSWGNSYEQYF. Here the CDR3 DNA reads TGTGCCAGCAGTTGGGGCAACTCCTACGAGCAGTACTTC.

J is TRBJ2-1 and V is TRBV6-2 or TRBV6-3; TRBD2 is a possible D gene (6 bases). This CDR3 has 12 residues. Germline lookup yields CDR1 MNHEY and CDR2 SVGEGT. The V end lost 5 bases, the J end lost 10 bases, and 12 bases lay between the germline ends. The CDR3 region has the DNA TGTGCCAGCAGTCAAGGGGCGGGAGAGCAGTTCTTC. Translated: CASSQGAGEQFF.

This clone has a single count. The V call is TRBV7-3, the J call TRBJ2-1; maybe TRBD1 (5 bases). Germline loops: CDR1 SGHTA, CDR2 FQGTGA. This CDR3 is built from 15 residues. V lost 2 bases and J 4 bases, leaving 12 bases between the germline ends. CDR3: CASSLLGVVYNEQFF. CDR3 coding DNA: TGTGCCAGCAGCTTATTAGGGGTTGTTTACAATGAGCAGTTCTTC.

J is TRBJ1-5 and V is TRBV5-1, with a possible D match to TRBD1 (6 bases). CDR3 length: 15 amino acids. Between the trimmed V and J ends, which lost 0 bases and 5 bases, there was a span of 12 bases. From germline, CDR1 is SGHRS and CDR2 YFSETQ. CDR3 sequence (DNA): TGCGCCAGCAGCTTGGTGGCAGGGGTTGATCAGCCCCAGCATTTT. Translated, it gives CASSLVAGVDQPQHF.

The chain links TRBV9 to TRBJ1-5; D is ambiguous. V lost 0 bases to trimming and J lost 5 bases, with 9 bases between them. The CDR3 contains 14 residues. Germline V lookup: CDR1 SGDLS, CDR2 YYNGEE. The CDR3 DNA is TGTGCCAGCAGCGTAGGGGGAGTTTATCAGCCCCAGCATTTT. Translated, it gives CASSVGGVYQPQHF.

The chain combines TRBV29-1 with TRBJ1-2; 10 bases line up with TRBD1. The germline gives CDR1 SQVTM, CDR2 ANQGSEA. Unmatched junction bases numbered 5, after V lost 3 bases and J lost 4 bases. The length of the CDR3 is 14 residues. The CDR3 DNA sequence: TGCAGCGTTGAGAGACAGGGGGCCGGCTATGGCTACACCTTC. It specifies CSVERQGAGYGYTF. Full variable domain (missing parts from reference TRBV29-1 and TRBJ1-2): SAVISQKPSRDICQRGTSLTIQCQVDSQVTMMFWYRQQPGQSLTLIATANQGSEATYESGFVIDKFPISRPNLTFSTLTVSNMSPEDSSIYLCSVERQGAGYGYTFGSGTRLTVV.

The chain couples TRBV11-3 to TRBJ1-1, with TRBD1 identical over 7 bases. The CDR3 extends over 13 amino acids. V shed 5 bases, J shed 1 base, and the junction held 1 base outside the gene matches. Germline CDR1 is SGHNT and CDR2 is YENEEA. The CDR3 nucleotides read TGTGCCAGCAGCACAGGGGCGAACACTGAAGCTTTCTTT. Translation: CASSTGANTEAFF.

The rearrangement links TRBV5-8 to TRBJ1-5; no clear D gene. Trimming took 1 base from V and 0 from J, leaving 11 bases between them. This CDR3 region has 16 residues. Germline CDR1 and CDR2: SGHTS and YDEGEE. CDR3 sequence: CASSLFQYYSNQPQHF. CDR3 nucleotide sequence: TGTGCCAGCAGCTTGTTTCAGTATTATAGCAATCAGCCCCAGCATTTT.

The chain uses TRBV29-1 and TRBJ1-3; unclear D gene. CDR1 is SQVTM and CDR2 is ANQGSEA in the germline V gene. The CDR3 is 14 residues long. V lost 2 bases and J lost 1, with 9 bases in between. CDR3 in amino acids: CSVERGRSGNTIYF. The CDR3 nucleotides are TGCAGCGTTGAAAGAGGGCGTTCTGGAAACACCATATATTTT.

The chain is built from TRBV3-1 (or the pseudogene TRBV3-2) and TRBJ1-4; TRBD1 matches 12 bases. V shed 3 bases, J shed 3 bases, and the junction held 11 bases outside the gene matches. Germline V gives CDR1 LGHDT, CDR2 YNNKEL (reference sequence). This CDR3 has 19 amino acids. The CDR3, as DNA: TGTGCCAGCAGCCACCCTAGGGGGGACAGGGGGCTTGCTAATGAAAAACTGTTTTTT. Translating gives CASSHPRGDRGLANEKLFF.